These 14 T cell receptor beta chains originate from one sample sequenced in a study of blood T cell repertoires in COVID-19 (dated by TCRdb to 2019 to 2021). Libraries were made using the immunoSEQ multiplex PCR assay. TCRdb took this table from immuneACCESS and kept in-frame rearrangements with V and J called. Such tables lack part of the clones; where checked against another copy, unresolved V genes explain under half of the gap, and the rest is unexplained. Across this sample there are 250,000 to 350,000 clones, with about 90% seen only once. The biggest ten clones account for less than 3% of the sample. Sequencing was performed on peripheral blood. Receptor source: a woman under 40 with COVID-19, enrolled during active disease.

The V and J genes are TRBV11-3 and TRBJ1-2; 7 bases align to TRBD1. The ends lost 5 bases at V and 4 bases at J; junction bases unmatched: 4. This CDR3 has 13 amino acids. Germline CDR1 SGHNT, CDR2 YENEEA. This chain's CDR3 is CASSEQGSYGYTF. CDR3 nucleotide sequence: TGTGCCAGCAGCGAACAGGGGTCCTATGGCTACACCTTC.

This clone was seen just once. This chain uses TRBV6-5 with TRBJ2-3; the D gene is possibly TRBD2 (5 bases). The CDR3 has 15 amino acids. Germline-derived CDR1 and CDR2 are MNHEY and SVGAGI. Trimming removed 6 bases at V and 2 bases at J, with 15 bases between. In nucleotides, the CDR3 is TGTGCCAGCAGACACCGAGGACTCCCCACAGATACGCAGTATTTT. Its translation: CASRHRGLPTDTQYF.

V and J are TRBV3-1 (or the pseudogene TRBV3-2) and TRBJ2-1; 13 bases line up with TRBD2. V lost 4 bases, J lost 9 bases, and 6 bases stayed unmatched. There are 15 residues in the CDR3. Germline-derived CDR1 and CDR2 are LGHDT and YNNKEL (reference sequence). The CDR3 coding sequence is TGTGCCAGCAGCCCCGGACTAGCGGGAGAGGGTGAGCAGTTCTTC. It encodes CASSPGLAGEGEQFF.

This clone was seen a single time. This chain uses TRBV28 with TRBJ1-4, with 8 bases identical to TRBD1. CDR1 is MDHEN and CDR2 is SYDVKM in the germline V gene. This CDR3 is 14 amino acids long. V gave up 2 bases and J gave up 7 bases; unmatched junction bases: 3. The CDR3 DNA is TGTGCCAGCAGTTTAACAGGGGGAGGTGAAAAACTGTTTTTT. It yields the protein CASSLTGGGEKLFF.

CDR3 sequence: CASSGELHTEAFF. CDR3 in DNA: TGTGCCAGCAGTGGGGAGTTGCACACTGAAGCTTTCTTT. The gene calls are TRBV2 and TRBJ1-1; D ambiguous. Germline values: CDR1 SNHLY, CDR2 FYNNEI. The CDR3 totals 13 residues. Trimming stripped 4 bases from V and 3 bases from J, with 9 bases between.

CDR3 sequence: CASSLKLVTTGVTYGYTF. The CDR3 DNA reads as TGTGCCAGCAGCTTAAAGTTAGTAACGACAGGGGTTACCTATGGCTACACCTTC. The gene calls are TRBV7-2 and TRBJ1-2; 8 bases map to TRBD1. The CDR3 contains 18 residues. With 2 bases clipped from V and 4 bases from J, the junction kept 15 bases outside the gene matches. Germline CDR1 and CDR2: SGHTA and FQGNSA.

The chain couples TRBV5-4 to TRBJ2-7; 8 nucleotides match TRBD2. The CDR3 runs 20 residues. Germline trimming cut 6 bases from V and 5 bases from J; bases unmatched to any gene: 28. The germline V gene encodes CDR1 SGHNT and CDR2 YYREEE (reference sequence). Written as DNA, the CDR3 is TGTGCCAGCAACCCCGCTCCGGGGCGGGAGGTGGGGAGTGGACGCGACGAGCAGTACTTC. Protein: CASNPAPGREVGSGRDEQYF.

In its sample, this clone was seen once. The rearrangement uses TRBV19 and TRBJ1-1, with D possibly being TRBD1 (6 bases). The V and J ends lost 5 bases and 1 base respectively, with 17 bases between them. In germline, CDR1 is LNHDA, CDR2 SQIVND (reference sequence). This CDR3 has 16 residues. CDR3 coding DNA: TGTGCCAGTAGTTCTACCCGGACAGCGACGAACACTGAAGCTTTCTTT. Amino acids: CASSSTRTATNTEAFF.

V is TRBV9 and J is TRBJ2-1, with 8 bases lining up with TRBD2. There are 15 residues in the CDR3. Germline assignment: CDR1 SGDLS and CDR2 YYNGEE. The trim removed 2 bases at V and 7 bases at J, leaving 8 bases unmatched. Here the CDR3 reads CASSVLAGLSNEQFF. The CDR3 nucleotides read TGTGCCAGCAGCGTCTTAGCGGGATTAAGTAATGAGCAGTTCTTC.

The CDR3 sequence: CAISAVPGEKLFF. The DNA for the CDR3 is TGTGCCATCAGTGCGGTGCCGGGGGAAAAACTGTTTTTT. J is TRBJ1-4 and V is TRBV10-3; D not resolved. In germline, CDR1 is ENHRY, CDR2 SYGVKD. Between the trimmed V and J ends, which lost 4 bases and 8 bases, there was a span of 11 bases. The CDR3 length is 13 residues.

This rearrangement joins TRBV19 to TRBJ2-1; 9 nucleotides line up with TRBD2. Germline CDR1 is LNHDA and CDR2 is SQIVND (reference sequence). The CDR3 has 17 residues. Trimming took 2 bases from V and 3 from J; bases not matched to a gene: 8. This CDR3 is CASSIPWASGDYNEQFF. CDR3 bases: TGTGCCAGTAGTATACCCTGGGCTAGCGGGGACTACAATGAGCAGTTCTTC.

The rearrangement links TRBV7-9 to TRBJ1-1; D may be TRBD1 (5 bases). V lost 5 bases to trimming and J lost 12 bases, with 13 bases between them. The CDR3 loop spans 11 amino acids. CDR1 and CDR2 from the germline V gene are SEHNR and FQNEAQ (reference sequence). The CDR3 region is CASSTQGFPFF. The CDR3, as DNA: TGTGCCAGCAGCACGCAGGGTTTTCCTTTCTTT.

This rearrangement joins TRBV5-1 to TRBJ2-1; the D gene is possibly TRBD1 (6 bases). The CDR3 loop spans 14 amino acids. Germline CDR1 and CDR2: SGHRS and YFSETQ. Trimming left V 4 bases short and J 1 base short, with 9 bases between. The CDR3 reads CASSTDSSYNEQFF. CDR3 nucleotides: TGCGCCAGCAGCACGGACAGTTCCTACAATGAGCAGTTCTTC.

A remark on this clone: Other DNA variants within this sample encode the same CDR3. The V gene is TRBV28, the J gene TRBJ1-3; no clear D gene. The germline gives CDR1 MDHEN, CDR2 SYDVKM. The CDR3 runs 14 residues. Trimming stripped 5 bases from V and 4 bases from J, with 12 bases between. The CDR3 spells CASSPPRGGNTIYF. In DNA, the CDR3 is TGTGCCAGCAGTCCCCCGCGAGGAGGAAACACCATATATTTT.